Shown below are 27 T cell receptor beta chains from a single sample sequenced in a study of T cell repertoires in cytomegalovirus infection. For these TCRs, the target antigens are not known. In TCRdb, the reads were re-called with MiXCR into one record per CDR3 protein. The sample includes hundreds of thousands of distinct CDR3 sequences, roughly a third seen only once; the top ten take about 18%. The sequences come from cultured PBMCs, collected from culture after CMV antigen stimulation. These receptors all come from a human donor in good health (CMV status not recorded). Some clones in this sample may be carry-over from other donors' samples.

Only a few counts were recorded for this clonotype. The chain is built from TRBV12-3 or TRBV12-4 and TRBJ1-2, with unresolved D. This CDR3 region has 12 residues. Trimming took 5 bases from V and 6 from J, leaving 10 bases between them. The CDR3 is CASSQSLDGYTF. In DNA form, the CDR3 reads TGTGCCAGCAGTCAGAGCCTGGATGGCTACACCTTC.

A few counts support this clonotype. The CDR3, as DNA: TGTGCCAGTAGTATAGATTGGCGGCACTCCTCCTACGAGCAGTACTTC. Its translation: CASSIDWRHSSYEQYF. The gene calls are TRBV19 and TRBJ2-7; D is uncertain. The germline CDR1 and CDR2 sequences are LNHDA and SQIVND (reference sequence). With 0 bases removed from V and 0 bases from J, the gap between germline ends came to 12 bases. The CDR3 loop spans 16 amino acids.

The rearrangement joins TRBV7-2 to TRBJ2-2, with D perhaps TRBD1 or TRBD2 (6 bases each). Trimming took off 5 bases at V and 6 bases at J, with 19 bases between the two ends. CDR1 SGHTA and CDR2 FQGNSA come from the germline V gene. This CDR3 comprises 16 residues. The CDR3 nucleotides read TGTGCCAGCAGCCCAGGACGGGGGCGGGGTCCCGGGGAGCTGTTTTTT. Translated, it gives CASSPGRGRGPGELFF.

This rearrangement joins TRBV4-1 to TRBJ2-3; a possible D gene is TRBD2 (5 bases). The CDR3 length is 13 residues. The germline CDR1 and CDR2 sequences are MGHRA and YSYEKL. Trimming left V 5 bases short and J 2 bases short, with 8 bases between. CDR3 residues: CASSSSHTDTQYF. The CDR3 region has the DNA TGCGCCAGCAGCTCTAGCCACACAGATACGCAGTATTTT.

This chain connects TRBV6-2 or TRBV6-3 to TRBJ1-2; D gene uncertain. Germline V lookup: CDR1 MNHEY, CDR2 SVGEGT. The CDR3 sequence is 13 residues long. Trimming took off 2 bases at V and 10 bases at J, with 14 bases between the two ends. CDR3 nucleotides: TGTGCCAGCAGTTACGCCACTGGGCGAGACTACACCTTC. Translating gives CASSYATGRDYTF.

This clonotype was detected only a few times. This chain uses TRBV11-2 with TRBJ1-2, with D unclear. The CDR3 totals 13 residues. The V end lost 5 bases, the J end lost 8 bases, and 15 bases lay between the germline ends. CDR1 and CDR2 from the germline V gene are SGHAT and FQNNGV. CDR3 nucleotides: TGTGCCAGCAGCCTCCGGGCCAACGGAGGCTACACCTTC. Protein product: CASSLRANGGYTF.

This chain joins TRBV29-1 and TRBJ1-3, with 8 bases lining up with TRBD1. V gave up 0 bases and J gave up 4 bases; unmatched junction bases: 2. The CDR3 is 14 residues long. From germline, CDR1 is SQVTM and CDR2 ANQGSEA. The CDR3 sequence is CSVEDRGRGNTIYF. The CDR3 DNA sequence: TGCAGCGTTGAAGACAGGGGGCGGGGAAACACCATATATTTT.

V gene TRBV20-1 combines with J gene TRBJ2-7, with 7 bases lining up with TRBD2. Per germline, CDR1 DFQATT and CDR2 SNEGSKA (reference sequence). Germline trimming cut 3 bases from V and 4 bases from J; bases unmatched to any gene: 9. CDR3 length: 14 amino acids. This chain's CDR3 is CSASLAGVGYEQYF. The CDR3 DNA is TGCAGTGCTAGCCTGGCGGGAGTCGGTTACGAGCAGTACTTC.

The chain links TRBV12-3 or TRBV12-4 to TRBJ1-3; 8 bases match TRBD1. After removal of 6 bases from V and 0 bases from J, the junction contained 4 bases not matched to a gene. The CDR3 has 15 residues. In nucleotides, the CDR3 is TGTGCCAGCAGGACAGGGGCCCGCTCTGGAAACACCATATATTTT. Protein sequence: CASRTGARSGNTIYF.

This clonotype has only one observation. The chain couples TRBV7-6 to TRBJ1-4; D may be TRBD1 (5 bases). The CDR3 extends over 16 amino acids. Trimming left V 5 bases short and J 8 bases short, with 21 bases between. Germline V lookup: CDR1 SGHVS, CDR2 FNYEAQ. This CDR3 is CASSPRVGVSGEKLFF. CDR3 bases: TGTGCCAGCAGCCCACGGGTGGGGGTCAGCGGGGAAAAACTGTTTTTT.

The gene calls are TRBV19 and TRBJ2-2; a weak D match, TRBD1 (5 bases). Trimming took off 5 bases at V and 1 base at J, with 14 bases between the two ends. This CDR3 spans 16 amino acids. CDR1 is LNHDA, CDR2 SQIVND, per germline (reference sequence). The DNA of the CDR3 is TGTGCCAGTAGTTCACAGGCGACTGTGAACACCGGGGAGCTGTTTTTT. Translated: CASSSQATVNTGELFF.

Many counts were recorded for this clonotype. V is TRBV7-2 and J is TRBJ2-5; D is undetermined. Germline values: CDR1 SGHTA, CDR2 FQGNSA. CDR3 length: 12 amino acids. Trimming removed 1 base from V and 7 bases from J, with 7 bases in between. The CDR3 nucleotides are TGTGCCAGCAGCTTAGGAATAGGGACCCAGTACTTC. Residues: CASSLGIGTQYF.

This clonotype was counted a single time. The chain links TRBV4-3 to TRBJ1-2, with D maybe TRBD1 (5 bases). The CDR3 runs 17 residues. CDR1 and CDR2 from the germline V gene are LGHNA and YSLEER. Deletions cut 1 base from V and 7 bases from J, with 22 bases between. CDR3 nucleotide sequence: TGCGCCAGCAGCCAAGGGAGTAGGGCAGGGACGACTTTTGGCTACACCTTC. Translation gives CASSQGSRAGTTFGYTF.

This clonotype was counted a few times. V is TRBV12-3 or TRBV12-4 and J is TRBJ2-1; unclear D gene. Between the trimmed V and J ends, which lost 11 bases and 4 bases, there was a span of 15 bases. The CDR3 is made up of 13 amino acids. CDR3 in DNA: TGTGCCTCGAAGAAAACCTCTTACAATGAGCAGTTCTTC. This encodes CASKKTSYNEQFF.

This rearrangement joins TRBV7-8 to TRBJ1-2; the D is unclear. The V gene's germline CDR1 is SGHVS and CDR2 FQNEAQ. Trimming pared 2 bases from V and 3 bases from J, leaving 13 bases between. The CDR3 runs to 15 residues. In nucleotides, the CDR3 is TGTGCCAGCAGCTTACGCAGGAACACAGACTATGGCTACACCTTC. This gives the protein CASSLRRNTDYGYTF.

V is TRBV19 and J is TRBJ2-1, with TRBD2 matching 10 bases. J gave up 6 bases and V 5 bases, and 7 bases lay outside the gene matches. Looked up from germline, CDR1 is LNHDA and CDR2 is SQIVND (reference sequence). This CDR3 spans 15 amino acids. The CDR3 reads CASSSLAGEGNEQFF. The CDR3 region has the DNA TGTGCCAGTAGTTCCCTAGCGGGAGAGGGCAATGAGCAGTTCTTC.

This chain links TRBV5-4 with TRBJ2-7, with a tentative D call TRBD1 (5 bases). Trimming stripped 1 base from V and 4 bases from J, with 12 bases between. The CDR3 runs to 14 residues. Looked up from germline, CDR1 is SGHNT and CDR2 is YYREEE (reference sequence). The CDR3 protein is CASSLSQANYEQYF. As DNA, the CDR3 is TGTGCCAGCAGCTTGTCACAGGCGAATTACGAGCAGTACTTC. The full variable domain, rest sourced from reference TRBV5-4 and TRBJ2-7, is ETGVTQSPTHLIKTRGQQVTLRCSSQSGHNTVSWYQQALGQGPQFIFQYYREEENGRGNFPPRFSGLQFPNYSSELNVNALELDDSALYLCASSLSQANYEQYFGPGTRLTVT.

Only a few counts were recorded for this clonotype. The V gene is TRBV6-1, the J gene TRBJ1-2; 9 positions agree with TRBD1. CDR1 is MNHNS and CDR2 is SASEGT in the germline V gene. V shed 2 bases, J shed 5 bases, and the junction held 12 bases outside the gene matches. There are 17 residues in the CDR3. In DNA form, the CDR3 reads TGTGCCAGCAGTGAAATAGGACAGGGGAGGAGGAGGTATGGCTACACCTTC. It codes for CASSEIGQGRRRYGYTF.

This clonotype was recorded many times. The V and J genes are TRBV6-1 and TRBJ1-4; D possibly corresponds to TRBD1 (6 bases). V was cut by 6 bases and J by 0 bases, with 8 bases left in between. The V gene's germline CDR1 is MNHNS and CDR2 SASEGT. This CDR3 is built from 14 residues. The CDR3 nucleotides read TGTGCCAGCAGGGACAGTGCAACTAATGAAAAACTGTTTTTT. This codes for CASRDSATNEKLFF.

The V and J genes are TRBV5-1 and TRBJ1-2; the D is unclear. The V end was cut by 0 bases, the J end by 3 bases, with 6 bases between. CDR3 size: 13 residues. Germline V CDR1 and CDR2: SGHRS, YFSETQ. The CDR3 spells CASSLEMDYGYTF. In DNA, the CDR3 is TGCGCCAGCAGCTTGGAGATGGACTATGGCTACACCTTC.

The chain employs TRBV6-1 and TRBJ1-1; D is ambiguous. The germline V gene has CDR1 MNHNS and CDR2 SASEGT. Between the trimmed V and J ends, which lost 1 base and 4 bases, there was a span of 7 bases. This CDR3 comprises 13 residues. The CDR3 region has the DNA TGTGCCAGCAGTGAAGGGTTGGGCACTGAAGCTTTCTTT. Translated, it gives CASSEGLGTEAFF.

The chain has TRBV28 and TRBJ2-5; TRBD2 aligns across 8 bases. Germline trimming cut 5 bases from V and 7 bases from J; bases unmatched to any gene: 9. The length of the CDR3 is 14 residues. The germline gives CDR1 MDHEN, CDR2 SYDVKM. The CDR3 region is CASSPGGLAVTQYF. Here the CDR3 DNA reads TGTGCCAGCAGTCCGGGTGGACTAGCTGTGACCCAGTACTTC.

The chain carries TRBV28 and TRBJ1-2, with 8 bases matching TRBD1. V gave up 7 bases and J gave up 1 base; unmatched junction bases: 5. The CDR3 is 14 amino acids. The germline V gene encodes CDR1 MDHEN and CDR2 SYDVKM. The CDR3 DNA reads TGTGCCAGCACCCGGACAGGGCTTAACTATGGCTACACCTTC. Translating it yields CASTRTGLNYGYTF.

The V and J genes are TRBV7-2 and TRBJ2-5, with D hard to call. V lost 5 bases and J 5 bases, leaving 21 bases between the germline ends. Germline-derived CDR1 and CDR2 are SGHTA and FQGNSA. The CDR3 loop spans 16 amino acids. CDR3 nucleotide sequence: TGTGCCAGCAGCCCAGACGGTTGGGTGAATTTGGAGACCCAGTACTTC. This encodes CASSPDGWVNLETQYF.

The V call is TRBV7-2, the J call TRBJ2-5, with TRBD2 matching 7 bases. Trimming took 5 bases from V and 3 from J; bases not matched to a gene: 6. The CDR3 length is 14 residues. Germline V gene sequence: CDR1 SGHTA, CDR2 FQGNSA. In nucleotides, the CDR3 is TGTGCCAGCAGCACGTCAGGGAGGGAAGAGACCCAGTACTTC. Its translation: CASSTSGREETQYF.

The table lists this clonotype with a few counts. The J gene is TRBJ2-2, the V gene TRBV6-6; D not resolved. The CDR3 contains 16 residues. Germline CDR1 reads MNHNY; CDR2 reads SVGAGI (reference sequence). V shed 3 bases and J shed 1 base, with 12 bases lying between them. The CDR3 spells CASSYGQTKNTGELFF. In nucleotides, the CDR3 is TGTGCCAGCAGTTATGGGCAGACAAAGAACACCGGGGAGCTGTTTTTT.

The CDR3 region is CASSPVALTYEQYF. CDR3 coding DNA: TGTGCCAGCAGCCCGGTTGCACTCACCTACGAGCAGTACTTC. The chain has TRBV7-2 and TRBJ2-7; D gene unclear. This CDR3 spans 14 amino acids. Trimming took 5 bases from V and 2 from J, leaving 13 bases between them. Germline-derived CDR1 and CDR2 are SGHTA and FQGNSA.